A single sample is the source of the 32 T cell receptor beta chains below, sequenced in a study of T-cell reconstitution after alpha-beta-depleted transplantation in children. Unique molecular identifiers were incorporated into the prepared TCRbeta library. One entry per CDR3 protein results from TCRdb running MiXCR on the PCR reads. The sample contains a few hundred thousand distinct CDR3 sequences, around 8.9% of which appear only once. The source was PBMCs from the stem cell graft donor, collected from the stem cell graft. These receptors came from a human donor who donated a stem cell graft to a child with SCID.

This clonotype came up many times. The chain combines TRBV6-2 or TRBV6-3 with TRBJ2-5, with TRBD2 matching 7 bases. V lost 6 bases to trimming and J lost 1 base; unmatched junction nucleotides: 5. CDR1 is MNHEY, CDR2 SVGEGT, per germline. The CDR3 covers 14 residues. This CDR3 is CASRMRGFQETQYF. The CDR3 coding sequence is TGTGCCAGCAGGATGCGGGGGTTCCAAGAGACCCAGTACTTC.

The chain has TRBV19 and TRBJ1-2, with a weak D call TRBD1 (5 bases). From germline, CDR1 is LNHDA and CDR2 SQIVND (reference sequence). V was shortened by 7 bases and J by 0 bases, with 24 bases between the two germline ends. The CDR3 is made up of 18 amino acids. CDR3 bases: TGTGCCAGTACCTTCCTATGGGCAGGGCCAAGGACTAACTATGGCTACACCTTC. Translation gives CASTFLWAGPRTNYGYTF.

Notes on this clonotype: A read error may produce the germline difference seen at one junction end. The CDR3 DNA reads as TGTGCCAGCAGTTTCGGGAACACCATATCTTTT. It translates to CASSFGNTISF. The rearrangement joins TRBV12-3 or TRBV12-4 to TRBJ1-3; D gene unclear. The CDR3 is 11 residues long.

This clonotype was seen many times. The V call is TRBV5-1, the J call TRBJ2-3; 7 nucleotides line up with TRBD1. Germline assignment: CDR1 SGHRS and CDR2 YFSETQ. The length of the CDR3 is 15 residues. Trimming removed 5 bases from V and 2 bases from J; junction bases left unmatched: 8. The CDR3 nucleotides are TGCGCCAGCAGAAAAGGACAGGCGCACACAGATACGCAGTATTTT. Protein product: CASRKGQAHTDTQYF. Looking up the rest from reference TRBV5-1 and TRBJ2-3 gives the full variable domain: KAGVTQTPRYLIKTRGQQVTLSCSPISGHRSVSWYQQTPGQGLQFLFEYFSETQRNKGNFPGRFSGRQFSNSRSEMNVSTLELGDSALYLCASRKGQAHTDTQYFGPGTRLTVL.

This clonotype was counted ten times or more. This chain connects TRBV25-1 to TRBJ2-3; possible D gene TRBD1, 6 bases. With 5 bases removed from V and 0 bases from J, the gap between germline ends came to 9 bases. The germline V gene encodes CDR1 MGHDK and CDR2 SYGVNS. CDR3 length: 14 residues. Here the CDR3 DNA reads TGTGCCAGCAGTCAACAGGGTAGCACAGATACGCAGTATTTT. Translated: CASSQQGSTDTQYF.

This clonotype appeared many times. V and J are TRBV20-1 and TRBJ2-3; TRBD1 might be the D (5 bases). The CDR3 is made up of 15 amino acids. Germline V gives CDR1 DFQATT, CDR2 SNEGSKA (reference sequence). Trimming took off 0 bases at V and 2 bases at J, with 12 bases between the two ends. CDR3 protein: CSARDDSRATDTQYF. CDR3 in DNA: TGCAGTGCTAGAGATGACAGCAGGGCCACAGATACGCAGTATTTT.

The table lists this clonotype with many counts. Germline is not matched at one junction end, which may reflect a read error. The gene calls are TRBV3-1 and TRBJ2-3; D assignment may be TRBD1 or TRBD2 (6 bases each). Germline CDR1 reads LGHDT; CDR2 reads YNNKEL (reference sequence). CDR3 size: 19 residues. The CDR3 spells CASSKEHRAGFSVTDTQYF. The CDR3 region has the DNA TGTGCCAGCAGCAAAGAGCACAGGGCGGGGTTCTCAGTCACAGATACGCAGTATTTT.

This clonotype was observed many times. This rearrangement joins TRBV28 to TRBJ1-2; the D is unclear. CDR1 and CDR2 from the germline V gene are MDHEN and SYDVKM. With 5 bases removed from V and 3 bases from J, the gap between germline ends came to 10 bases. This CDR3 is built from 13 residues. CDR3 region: CASSPPLDYGYTF. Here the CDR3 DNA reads TGTGCCAGCAGTCCTCCTTTGGACTATGGCTACACCTTC.

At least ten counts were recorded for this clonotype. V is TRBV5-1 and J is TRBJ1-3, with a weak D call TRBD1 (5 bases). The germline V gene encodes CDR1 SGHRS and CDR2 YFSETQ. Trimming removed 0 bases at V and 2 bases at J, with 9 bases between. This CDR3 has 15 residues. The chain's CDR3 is CASSLGETAGNTIYF. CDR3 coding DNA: TGCGCCAGCAGCTTGGGCGAGACAGCTGGAAACACCATATATTTT.

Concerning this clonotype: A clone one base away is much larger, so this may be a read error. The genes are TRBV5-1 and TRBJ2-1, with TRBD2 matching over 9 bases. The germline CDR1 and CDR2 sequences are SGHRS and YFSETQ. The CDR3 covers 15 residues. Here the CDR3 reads CDSSPTSGTYNEQFF. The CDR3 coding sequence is TGCGACAGCAGCCCGACTAGCGGAACTTACAATGAGCAGTTCTTC.

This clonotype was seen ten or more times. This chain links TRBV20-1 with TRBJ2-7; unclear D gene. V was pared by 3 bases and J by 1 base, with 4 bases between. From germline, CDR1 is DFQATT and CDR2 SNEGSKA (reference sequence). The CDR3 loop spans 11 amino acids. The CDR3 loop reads CSARWSYEQYF. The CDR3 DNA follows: TGCAGTGCTAGGTGGTCCTACGAGCAGTACTTC.

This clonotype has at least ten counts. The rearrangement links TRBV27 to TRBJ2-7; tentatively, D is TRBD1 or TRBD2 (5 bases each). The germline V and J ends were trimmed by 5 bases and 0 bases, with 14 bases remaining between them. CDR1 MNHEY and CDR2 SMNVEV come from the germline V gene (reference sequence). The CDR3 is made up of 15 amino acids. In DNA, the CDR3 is TGTGCCAGCAGTCCGGGACCCTATAGCTCCTACGAGCAGTACTTC. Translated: CASSPGPYSSYEQYF.

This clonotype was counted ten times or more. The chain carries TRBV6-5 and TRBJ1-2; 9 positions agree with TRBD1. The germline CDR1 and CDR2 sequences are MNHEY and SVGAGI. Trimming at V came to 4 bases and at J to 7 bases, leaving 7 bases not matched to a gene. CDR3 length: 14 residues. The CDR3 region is CASSSNRDRAGYTF. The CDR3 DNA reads TGTGCCAGCAGTTCCAACCGGGACAGGGCTGGCTACACCTTC.

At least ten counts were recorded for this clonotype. The CDR3 protein is CASSHTPGSRVRTDTQYF. The CDR3 DNA follows: TGCGCCAGCAGCCATACTCCCGGGTCCCGGGTACGCACAGATACGCAGTATTTT. V and J are TRBV4-3 and TRBJ2-3; D remains unclear. The CDR3 spans 18 residues. Germline CDR1 LGHNA, CDR2 YSLEER. Trimming left V 3 bases short and J 1 base short, with 20 bases between.

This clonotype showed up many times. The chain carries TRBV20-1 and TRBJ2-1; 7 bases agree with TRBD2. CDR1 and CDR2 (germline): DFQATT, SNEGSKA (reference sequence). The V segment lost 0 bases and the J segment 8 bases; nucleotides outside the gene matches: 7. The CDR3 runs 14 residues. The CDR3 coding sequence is TGCAGTGCTAGAGATCACCAGGGAGGGGATGAGCAGTTCTTC. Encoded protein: CSARDHQGGDEQFF.

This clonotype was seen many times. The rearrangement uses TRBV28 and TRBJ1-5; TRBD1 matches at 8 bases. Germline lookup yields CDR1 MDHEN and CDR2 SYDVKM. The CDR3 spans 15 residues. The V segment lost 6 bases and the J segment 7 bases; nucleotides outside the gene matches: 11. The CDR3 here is CASRSPGGAWQPQHF. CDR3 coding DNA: TGTGCCAGCAGGTCCCCAGGGGGCGCCTGGCAGCCCCAGCATTTT. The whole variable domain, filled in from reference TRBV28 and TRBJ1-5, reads DVKVTQSSRYLVKRTGEKVFLECVQDMDHENMFWYRQDPGLGLRLIYFSYDVKMKEKGDIPEGYSVSREKKERFSLILESASTNQTSMYLCASRSPGGAWQPQHFGDGTRLSIL.

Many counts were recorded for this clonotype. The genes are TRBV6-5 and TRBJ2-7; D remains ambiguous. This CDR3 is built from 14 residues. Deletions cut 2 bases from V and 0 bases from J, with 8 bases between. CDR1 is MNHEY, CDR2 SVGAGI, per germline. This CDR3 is CASSYGQSSYEQYF. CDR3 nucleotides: TGTGCCAGCAGTTACGGCCAAAGCTCCTACGAGCAGTACTTC.

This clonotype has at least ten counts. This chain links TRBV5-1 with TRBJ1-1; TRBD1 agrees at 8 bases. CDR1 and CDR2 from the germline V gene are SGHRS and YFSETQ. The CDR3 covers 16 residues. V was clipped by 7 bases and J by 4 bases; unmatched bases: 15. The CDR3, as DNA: TGCGCCAGCGTAATTTGGGACAGGCTCCTTCCCACTGAAGCTTTCTTT. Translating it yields CASVIWDRLLPTEAFF. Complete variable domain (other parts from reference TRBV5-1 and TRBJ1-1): KAGVTQTPRYLIKTRGQQVTLSCSPISGHRSVSWYQQTPGQGLQFLFEYFSETQRNKGNFPGRFSGRQFSNSRSEMNVSTLELGDSALYLCASVIWDRLLPTEAFFGQGTRLTVV.

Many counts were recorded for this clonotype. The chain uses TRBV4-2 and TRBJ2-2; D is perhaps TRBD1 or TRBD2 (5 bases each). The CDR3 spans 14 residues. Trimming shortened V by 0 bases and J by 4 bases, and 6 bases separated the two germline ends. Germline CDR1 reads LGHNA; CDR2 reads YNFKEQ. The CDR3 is CASSQDGTTGELFF. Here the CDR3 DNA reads TGTGCCAGCAGCCAAGATGGGACCACCGGGGAGCTGTTTTTT.

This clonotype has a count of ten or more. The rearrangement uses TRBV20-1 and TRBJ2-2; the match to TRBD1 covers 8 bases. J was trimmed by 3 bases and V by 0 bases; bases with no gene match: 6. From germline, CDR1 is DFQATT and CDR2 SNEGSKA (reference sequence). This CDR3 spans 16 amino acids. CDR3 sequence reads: CSARDPMTGDTGELFF. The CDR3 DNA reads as TGCAGTGCTAGAGATCCTATGACAGGGGACACCGGGGAGCTGTTTTTT.

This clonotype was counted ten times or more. CDR3 region: CSASGGLPEQFF. The CDR3 DNA follows: TGCAGTGCTAGCGGGGGTCTCCCTGAGCAGTTCTTC. The genes are TRBV20-1 and TRBJ2-1; D is perhaps TRBD2 (6 bases). The CDR3 is made up of 12 amino acids. Germline CDR1 and CDR2: DFQATT and SNEGSKA (reference sequence). Trimming removed 3 bases at V and 9 bases at J, with 12 bases between.

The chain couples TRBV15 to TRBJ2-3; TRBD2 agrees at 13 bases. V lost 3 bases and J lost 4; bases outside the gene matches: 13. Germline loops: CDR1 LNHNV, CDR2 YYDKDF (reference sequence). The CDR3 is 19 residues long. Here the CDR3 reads CATSSDSGTSGIRADTQYF. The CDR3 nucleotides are TGTGCCACCAGCAGCGACTCCGGGACTAGCGGGATTCGAGCAGATACGCAGTATTTT. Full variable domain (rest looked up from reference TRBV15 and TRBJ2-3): DAMVIQNPRYQVTQFGKPVTLSCSQTLNHNVMYWYQQKSSQAPKLLFHYYDKDFNNEADTPDNFQSRRPNTSFCFLDIRSPGLGDTAMYLCATSSDSGTSGIRADTQYFGPGTRLTVL.

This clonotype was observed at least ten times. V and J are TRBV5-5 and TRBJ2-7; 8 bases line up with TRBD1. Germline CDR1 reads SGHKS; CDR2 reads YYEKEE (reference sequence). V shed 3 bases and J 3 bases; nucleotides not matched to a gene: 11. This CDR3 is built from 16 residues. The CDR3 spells CASSYNYVGQDYEQYF. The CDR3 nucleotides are TGTGCCAGCAGCTATAACTATGTGGGACAGGACTACGAGCAGTACTTC.

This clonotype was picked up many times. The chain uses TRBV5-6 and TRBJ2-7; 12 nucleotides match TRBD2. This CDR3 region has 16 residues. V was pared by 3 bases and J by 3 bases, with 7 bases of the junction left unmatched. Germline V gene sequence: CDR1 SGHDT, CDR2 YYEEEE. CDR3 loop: CASSWASGGAFYEQYF. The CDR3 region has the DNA TGTGCCAGCAGCTGGGCTAGCGGGGGGGCCTTCTACGAGCAGTACTTC.

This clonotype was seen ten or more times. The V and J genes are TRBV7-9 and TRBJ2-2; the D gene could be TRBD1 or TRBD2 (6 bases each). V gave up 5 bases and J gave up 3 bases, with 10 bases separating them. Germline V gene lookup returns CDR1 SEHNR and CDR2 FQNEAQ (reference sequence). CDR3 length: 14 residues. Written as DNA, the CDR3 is TGTGCCAGCAGCCAAAGGGGGGACACCGGGGAGCTGTTTTTT. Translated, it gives CASSQRGDTGELFF.

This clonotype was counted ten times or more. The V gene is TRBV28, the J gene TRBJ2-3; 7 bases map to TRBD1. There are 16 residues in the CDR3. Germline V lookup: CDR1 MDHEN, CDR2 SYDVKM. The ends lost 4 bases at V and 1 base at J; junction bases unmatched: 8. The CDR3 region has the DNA TGTGCCAGCAGTTCCCCGACAGGGCAGGGCACAGATACGCAGTATTTT. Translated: CASSSPTGQGTDTQYF. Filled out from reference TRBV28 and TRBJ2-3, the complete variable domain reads DVKVTQSSRYLVKRTGEKVFLECVQDMDHENMFWYRQDPGLGLRLIYFSYDVKMKEKGDIPEGYSVSREKKERFSLILESASTNQTSMYLCASSSPTGQGTDTQYFGPGTRLTVL.

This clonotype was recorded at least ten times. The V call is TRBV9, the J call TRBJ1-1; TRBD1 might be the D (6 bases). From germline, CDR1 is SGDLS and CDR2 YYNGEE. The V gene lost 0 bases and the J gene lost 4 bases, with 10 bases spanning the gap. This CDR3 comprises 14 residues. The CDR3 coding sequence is TGTGCCAGCAGCGTAGAGGGGGGCGGCACTGAAGCTTTCTTT. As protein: CASSVEGGGTEAFF. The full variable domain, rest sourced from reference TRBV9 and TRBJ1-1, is DSGVTQTPKHLITATGQRVTLRCSPRSGDLSVYWYQQSLDQGLQFLIQYYNGEERAKGNILERFSAQQFPDLHSELNLSSLELGDSALYFCASSVEGGGTEAFFGQGTRLTVV.

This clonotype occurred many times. CDR3 coding DNA: TGCGCCAGCAGCTTACAGGGAGAGGTCGGGGAGCTGTTTTTT. Its protein product is CASSLQGEVGELFF. J is TRBJ2-2 and V is TRBV5-1; D is possibly TRBD1 (6 bases). The V end lost 2 bases, the J end lost 7 bases, and 12 bases lay between the germline ends. The CDR3 has 14 amino acids. Germline V CDR1 and CDR2: SGHRS, YFSETQ.

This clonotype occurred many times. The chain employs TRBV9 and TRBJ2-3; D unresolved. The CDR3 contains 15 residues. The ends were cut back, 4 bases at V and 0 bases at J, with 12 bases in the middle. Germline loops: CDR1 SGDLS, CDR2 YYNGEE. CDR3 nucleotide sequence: TGTGCCAGCAGCTCTCGGCCACCGAGCACAGATACGCAGTATTTT. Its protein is CASSSRPPSTDTQYF.

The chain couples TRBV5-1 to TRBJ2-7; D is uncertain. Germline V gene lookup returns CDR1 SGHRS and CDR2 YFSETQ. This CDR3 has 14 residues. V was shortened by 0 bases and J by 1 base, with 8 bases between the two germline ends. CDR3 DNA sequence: TGCGCCAGCAGCTTGGAGGGTAAATCCTACGAGCAGTACTTC. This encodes CASSLEGKSYEQYF.

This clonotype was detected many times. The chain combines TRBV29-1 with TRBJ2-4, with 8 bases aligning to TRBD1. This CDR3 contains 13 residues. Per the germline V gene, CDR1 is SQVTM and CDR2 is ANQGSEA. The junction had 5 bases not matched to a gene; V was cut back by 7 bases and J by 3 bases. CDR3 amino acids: CSASTGGKNIQYF. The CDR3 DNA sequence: TGCAGCGCATCTACAGGGGGCAAAAACATTCAGTACTTC.

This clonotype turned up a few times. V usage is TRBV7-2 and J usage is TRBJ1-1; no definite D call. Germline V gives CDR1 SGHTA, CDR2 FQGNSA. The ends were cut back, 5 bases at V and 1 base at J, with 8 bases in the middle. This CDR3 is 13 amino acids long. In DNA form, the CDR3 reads TGTGCCAGCAGCGGCCGACAGAACACTGAAGCTTTCTTT. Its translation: CASSGRQNTEAFF.